Presented here are 11 T cell receptor beta chains from one specimen sequenced in a study of T cells after yellow fever vaccination. TCRdb re-analysed the 5' RACE reads in MiXCR, keeping a single row per CDR3 protein. The data hold around 590,000 distinct CDR3 sequences, with around 12% observed a single time. The specimen comprised PBMCs, sampled on the day of the yellow fever booster vaccination. Every receptor here comes from a young man who received the YFV17D yellow fever vaccine.

This clonotype was recorded once. The chain is built from TRBV9 and TRBJ2-5, with D uncertain. CDR3 size: 13 residues. V was shortened by 0 bases and J by 2 bases, with 5 bases between the two germline ends. In germline, CDR1 is SGDLS, CDR2 YYNGEE. The CDR3 DNA reads TGTGCCAGCAGCGTAGCTACGCAAGAGACCCAGTACTTC. It encodes CASSVATQETQYF. Together with reference TRBV9 and TRBJ2-5, the CDR3 gives the full variable domain: DSGVTQTPKHLITATGQRVTLRCSPRSGDLSVYWYQQSLDQGLQFLIQYYNGEERAKGNILERFSAQQFPDLHSELNLSSLELGDSALYFCASSVATQETQYFGPGTRLLVL.

This clonotype was observed a handful of times. The rearrangement joins TRBV5-1 to TRBJ2-5; 7 bases agree with TRBD1. CDR3 size: 13 residues. Germline CDR1 reads SGHRS; CDR2 reads YFSETQ. V shed 4 bases and J 4 bases; nucleotides not matched to a gene: 4. As DNA, the CDR3 is TGCGCCAGCAGCACGGGACAGCTAGAGACCCAGTACTTC. Its translation: CASSTGQLETQYF. Using reference TRBV5-1 and TRBJ2-5 for the parts outside the CDR3, the full variable domain is KAGVTQTPRYLIKTRGQQVTLSCSPISGHRSVSWYQQTPGQGLQFLFEYFSETQRNKGNFPGRFSGRQFSNSRSEMNVSTLELGDSALYLCASSTGQLETQYFGPGTRLLVL.

There are a few counts of this clonotype. V gene TRBV30 combines with J gene TRBJ2-7, with 11 positions matching TRBD2. With V trimmed by 1 base and J by 0 bases, 2 bases remained unmatched. The CDR3 has 15 amino acids. Germline CDR1 is GTSNPN and CDR2 is SVGIG (reference sequence). The CDR3 is CAWSGGTSGSYEQYF. The DNA for the CDR3 is TGTGCCTGGAGTGGGGGGACTAGCGGCTCCTACGAGCAGTACTTC.

This clonotype was picked up a small number of times. The rearrangement links TRBV24-1 to TRBJ2-3, with D possibly being TRBD1 or TRBD2 (5 bases each). The CDR3 is made up of 14 amino acids. Germline CDR1 reads KGHDR; CDR2 reads SFDVKD. Between the trimmed V and J ends, which lost 12 bases and 4 bases, there was a span of 19 bases. The CDR3 nucleotides read TGTGCCCCCCGAGTACCCGGGACGTCAGATACGCAGTATTTT. This translates into CAPRVPGTSDTQYF.

J is TRBJ2-3 and V is TRBV20-1; D remains unclear. The V end lost 1 base, the J end lost 3 bases, and 8 bases lay between the germline ends. Germline lookup yields CDR1 DFQATT and CDR2 SNEGSKA (reference sequence). The length of the CDR3 is 13 residues. Here the CDR3 reads CSARGQVTDTQYF. Written as DNA, the CDR3 is TGCAGTGCTAGAGGGCAGGTTACAGATACGCAGTATTTT.

DNA for the CDR3: TGTGCCATCACCGAAGGACTTTATGGCTACACCTTC. Translation gives CAITEGLYGYTF. The chain combines TRBV10-3 with TRBJ1-2, with D uncertain. Deletions cut 7 bases from V and 5 bases from J, with 11 bases between. The CDR3 is 12 amino acids. The germline CDR1 and CDR2 sequences are ENHRY and SYGVKD.

The table lists this clonotype with a few counts. This chain connects TRBV6-5 to TRBJ2-3; D is undetermined. Looked up from germline, CDR1 is MNHEY and CDR2 is SVGAGI. V shed 4 bases and J shed 3 bases, with 8 bases lying between them. This CDR3 comprises 13 residues. The CDR3 is CASSFLKTDTQYF. CDR3 sequence (DNA): TGTGCCAGCAGTTTCCTGAAGACAGATACGCAGTATTTT.

There are many counts of this clonotype. The rearrangement links TRBV12-3 or TRBV12-4 to TRBJ2-7; D unresolved. Trimming took 1 base from V and 5 from J, leaving 9 bases between them. The CDR3 length is 13 residues. CDR3 bases: TGTGCCAGCAGTTTAGGTTTCCGGGACGAGCAGTACTTC. It codes for CASSLGFRDEQYF.

CDR3 coding DNA: TGTGCCAGTGAGGGACTAGCGGGAAAAAGCTCCTACAATGAGCAGTTCTTC. Its protein is CASEGLAGKSSYNEQFF. The chain couples TRBV11-1 to TRBJ2-1; 13 bases map to TRBD2. Germline V gene data show CDR1 as SGHAT and CDR2 as FQDESV (reference sequence). After removal of 9 bases from V and 0 bases from J, the junction contained 8 bases not matched to a gene. CDR3 length: 17 amino acids.

This clonotype was picked up a small number of times. This chain links TRBV5-6 with TRBJ2-5; TRBD2 is a possible D gene (5 bases). Trimming removed 5 bases from V and 7 bases from J, with 15 bases in between. The CDR3 has 13 residues. Germline loops: CDR1 SGHDT, CDR2 YYEEEE. The CDR3 region has the DNA TGTGCCAGCAGACTAACTAGTGAAGGGACCCAGTACTTC. It translates to CASRLTSEGTQYF.

This chain connects TRBV6-1 to TRBJ1-2, with TRBD1 identical over 8 bases. CDR3 length equals 14 residues. The V gene's germline CDR1 is MNHNS and CDR2 SASEGT. V lost 6 bases and J lost 4; bases outside the gene matches: 7. CDR3 nucleotides: TGTGCCAGCAGACCAGGGGGCGAGACCTATGGCTACACCTTC. It translates to CASRPGGETYGYTF.